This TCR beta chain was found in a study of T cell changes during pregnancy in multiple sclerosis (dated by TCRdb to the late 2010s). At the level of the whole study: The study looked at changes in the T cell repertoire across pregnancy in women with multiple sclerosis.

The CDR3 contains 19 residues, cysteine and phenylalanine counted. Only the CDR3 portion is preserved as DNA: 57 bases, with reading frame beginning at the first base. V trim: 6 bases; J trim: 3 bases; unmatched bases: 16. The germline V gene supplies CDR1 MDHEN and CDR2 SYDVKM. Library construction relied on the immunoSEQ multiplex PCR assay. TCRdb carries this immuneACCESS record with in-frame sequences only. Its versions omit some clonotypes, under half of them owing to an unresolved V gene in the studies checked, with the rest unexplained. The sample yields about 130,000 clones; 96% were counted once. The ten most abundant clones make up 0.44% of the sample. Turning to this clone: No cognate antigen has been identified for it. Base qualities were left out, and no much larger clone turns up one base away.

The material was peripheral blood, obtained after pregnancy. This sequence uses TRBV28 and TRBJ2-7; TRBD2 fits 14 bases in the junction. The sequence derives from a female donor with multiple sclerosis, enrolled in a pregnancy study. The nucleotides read TGTGCCAGCAGCTCATCCCTAGGACTAGCGGGAGGCAAGATCTACGAGCAGTACTTC. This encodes CASSSSLGLAGGKIYEQYF.